This entry lists 27 T cell receptor beta chains sequenced from one sample in a study of cytomegalovirus exposure and HLA in healthy donors. This table comes from immunoSEQ multiplex PCR, and its TCRdb copy is limited to in-frame clones, with some not included. Among roughly 280,000 clones, 86% were seen once, and the ten largest hold approximately 1%. Source material: PBMCs. The receptors come from a woman aged 18-35 years in good health and CMV-seronegative.

The V gene is TRBV13, the J gene TRBJ2-7, with 9 bases fitting TRBD1. Trimming took 5 bases from V and 6 from J; bases not matched to a gene: 11. The CDR3 loop spans 15 amino acids. The germline V gene has CDR1 PRHDT and CDR2 FYEKMQ (reference sequence). DNA of the CDR3: TGTGCCAGCAGCCTCGCCCGGGACAGGGTCTCCGAGCAGTACTTC. Translating it yields CASSLARDRVSEQYF.

This rearrangement joins TRBV12-2 to TRBJ2-6; the table's D gene call, TRBD1, was not cross checked with the DNA. TRBV12-2 is a known pseudogene. This CDR3 has 19 residues. The CDR3 reads CASRLAVHTTGSGANVLTF. Written as DNA, the CDR3 is TGTGCAAGTCGCTTAGCGGTTCATACGACAGGGTCTGGGGCCAACGTCCTGACTTTC.

The rearrangement links TRBV27 to TRBJ1-2; D is possibly TRBD1 (5 bases). V was pared by 3 bases and J by 4 bases, with 9 bases between. The length of the CDR3 is 13 residues. Germline-derived CDR1 and CDR2 are MNHEY and SMNVEV (reference sequence). CDR3 protein: CASSLTALYGYTF. The DNA for the CDR3 is TGTGCCAGCAGTTTGACAGCCCTCTATGGCTACACCTTC.

V and J are TRBV7-2 and TRBJ1-1; a possible D gene is TRBD1 (6 bases). Trimming left V 7 bases short and J 5 bases short, with 14 bases between. This CDR3 spans 13 amino acids. Germline CDR1 and CDR2: SGHTA and FQGNSA. CDR3 DNA: TGTGCCAGCACCCGGAGGGGGGGGACTGAAGCTTTCTTT. This sequence encodes CASTRRGGTEAFF.

This chain joins TRBV27 and TRBJ1-3; 7 positions agree with TRBD1. The V segment lost 2 bases and the J segment 2 bases; nucleotides outside the gene matches: 18. Germline V gene sequence: CDR1 MNHEY, CDR2 SMNVEV (reference sequence). The CDR3 is made up of 20 amino acids. The CDR3 DNA follows: TGTGCCAGCAGTTTACCAATTGGAGCGACAGGGAACACTCCTGGAAACACCATATATTTT. It codes for CASSLPIGATGNTPGNTIYF.

This clone was observed a handful of times. This CDR3 is CASSYGTAGYGYTF. As DNA, the CDR3 is TGTGCCAGCAGTTACGGGACAGCCGGCTATGGCTACACCTTC. This rearrangement joins TRBV6-5 to TRBJ1-2, with 7 bases identical to TRBD1. Trimming removed 2 bases from V and 4 bases from J; junction bases left unmatched: 4. Per the germline V gene, CDR1 is MNHEY and CDR2 is SVGAGI. The CDR3 totals 14 residues.

This CDR3 is CASSHRERAYEQYF. CDR3 nucleotides: TGCGCCAGCAGCCATCGGGAGAGGGCCTACGAGCAGTACTTC. The genes are TRBV4-1 and TRBJ2-7, with TRBD2 as a possible D gene (6 bases). This CDR3 has 14 residues. The V end was cut by 3 bases, the J end by 2 bases, with 11 bases between. Germline CDR1 and CDR2: MGHRA and YSYEKL.

In the case of this clone: The same CDR3 can be traced to other DNA sequences in this sample. The genes are TRBV5-1 and TRBJ2-7, with D uncertain. CDR3 length: 13 amino acids. Germline CDR1 SGHRS, CDR2 YFSETQ. V lost 0 bases to trimming and J lost 0 bases, with 4 bases between them. The CDR3 bases are TGCGCCAGCAGCTTGGACAACTCCTACGAGCAGTACTTC. Translating gives CASSLDNSYEQYF.

The V gene is TRBV7-2, the J gene TRBJ1-5; D unclear. Germline CDR1 SGHTA, CDR2 FQGNSA. The V gene lost 1 base and the J gene lost 9 bases, with 16 bases spanning the gap. The CDR3 extends over 15 amino acids. The CDR3 DNA sequence: TGTGCCAGCAGCTTAGATCGAGGCGCCCCTTGGCCCCAGCATTTT. Its translation is CASSLDRGAPWPQHF.

V usage is TRBV6-6 and J usage is TRBJ2-3; a possible D gene is TRBD1 (5 bases). V lost 6 bases and J lost 6, with 16 bases in between. Germline values: CDR1 MNHNY, CDR2 SVGAGI (reference sequence). The CDR3 is 14 residues long. The CDR3 DNA is TGTGCCAGCAGGATGGACACCACTTTGGATACGCAGTATTTT. Translated, it gives CASRMDTTLDTQYF.

The chain uses TRBV2 and TRBJ2-4; 7 bases are shared with TRBD1. This CDR3 region has 14 residues. Germline values: CDR1 SNHLY, CDR2 FYNNEI. Unmatched junction bases numbered 3, after V lost 1 base and J lost 6 bases. The CDR3 coding sequence is TGTGCCAGCAGTGAAGTAGGGGGCCTAAACATTCAGTACTTC. Protein sequence: CASSEVGGLNIQYF. Combining the CDR3 with reference TRBV2 and TRBJ2-4 gives the whole variable domain EPEVTQTPSHQVTQMGQEVILRCVPISNHLYFYWYRQILGQKVEFLVSFYNNEISEKSEIFDDQFSVERPDGSNFTLKIRSTKLEDSAMYFCASSEVGGLNIQYFGAGTRLSVL.

The chain uses TRBV11-3 and TRBJ1-2, with D possibly being TRBD1 (5 bases). In germline, CDR1 is SGHNT, CDR2 YENEEA. V lost 5 bases, J lost 3 bases, and 19 bases lay in between. CDR3 size: 16 residues. The DNA for the CDR3 is TGTGCCAGCAGCCCAGGAGGGGCCAGGGATGACTATGGCTACACCTTC. Translating it yields CASSPGGARDDYGYTF.

This sequence joins TRBV28 and TRBJ1-5; D call uncertain. The CDR3 has 15 residues. Trimming stripped 8 bases from V and 5 bases from J, with 19 bases between. The germline gives CDR1 MDHEN, CDR2 SYDVKM. The CDR3 sequence is CASGEGLLSDQPQHF. The CDR3 nucleotides are TGTGCCAGCGGTGAAGGACTCCTATCGGATCAGCCCCAGCATTTT.

The chain joins TRBV11-2 to TRBJ2-7; D is perhaps TRBD1 (5 bases). Germline V CDR1 and CDR2: SGHAT, FQNNGV. CDR3 length equals 12 residues. V was shortened by 5 bases and J by 4 bases, with 9 bases between the two germline ends. CDR3 loop: CASSTRVYEQYF. CDR3 coding DNA: TGTGCCAGCAGCACCAGGGTTTACGAGCAGTACTTC.

V gene TRBV29-1 combines with J gene TRBJ2-5; TRBD1 is a possible D gene (5 bases). This CDR3 is 14 amino acids long. V was shortened by 4 bases and J by 5 bases, with 17 bases between the two germline ends. Germline-derived CDR1 and CDR2 are SQVTM and ANQGSEA. CDR3 amino acids: CSVVYLSGKETQYF. The CDR3 DNA reads as TGCAGCGTTGTTTACCTTTCAGGGAAGGAGACCCAGTACTTC.

The V gene is TRBV29-1, the J gene TRBJ2-5; a possible D gene is TRBD1 (6 bases). CDR3 length equals 15 residues. Trimming shortened V by 5 bases and J by 4 bases, and 20 bases separated the two germline ends. The germline gives CDR1 SQVTM, CDR2 ANQGSEA. The CDR3 protein is CSVPLGYRAGETQYF. As DNA, the CDR3 is TGCAGCGTTCCCTTGGGGTACAGGGCGGGAGAGACCCAGTACTTC.

The V call is TRBV7-9, the J call TRBJ1-6, with D perhaps TRBD1 (5 bases). The V end lost 1 base, the J end lost 8 bases, and 15 bases lay between the germline ends. Germline loops: CDR1 SEHNR, CDR2 FQNEAQ (reference sequence). CDR3 size: 16 residues. CDR3 in amino acids: CASSLGRGEGDSPLHF. The CDR3 DNA is TGTGCCAGCAGCTTAGGTCGTGGGGAAGGGGATTCACCCCTCCACTTT.

The V gene is TRBV5-8, the J gene TRBJ1-1; D ambiguous. Germline CDR1 and CDR2: SGHTS and YDEGEE. V was cut by 0 bases and J by 5 bases, with 17 bases left in between. CDR3 size: 16 residues. CDR3 nucleotide sequence: TGTGCCAGCAGCTTGGCCGTGCGGGCCAGAAGGACTGAAGCTTTCTTT. Translation gives CASSLAVRARRTEAFF.

This chain joins TRBV29-1 and TRBJ1-2; D is perhaps TRBD1 (5 bases). Germline lookup yields CDR1 SQVTM and CDR2 ANQGSEA. The CDR3 has 11 amino acids. The CDR3 sequence is CGGAVDYGYTF. The CDR3 DNA is TGCGGCGGGGCAGTGGACTATGGCTACACCTTC.

The CDR3 DNA sequence: TGTGCCAGCAGCTTTATAATCCAGGGCGGTAGCTATGGCTACACCTTC. This translates into CASSFIIQGGSYGYTF. The chain combines TRBV7-9 with TRBJ1-2, with a possible D match to TRBD1 (5 bases). Deletions cut 3 bases from V and 4 bases from J, with 18 bases between. The CDR3 runs 16 residues. Germline V gene sequence: CDR1 SEHNR, CDR2 FQNEAQ (reference sequence).

The V gene is TRBV4-1, the J gene TRBJ1-5; unclear D gene. With 1 base removed from V and 0 bases from J, the gap between germline ends came to 7 bases. The CDR3 covers 15 residues. The V gene's germline CDR1 is MGHRA and CDR2 YSYEKL. The CDR3 bases are TGCGCCAGCAGCCAAGTCCAGTCTAGCAATCAGCCCCAGCATTTT. It translates to CASSQVQSSNQPQHF.

The gene calls are TRBV29-1 and TRBJ1-1; no reliable D call. Trimming pared 5 bases from V and 2 bases from J, leaving 6 bases between. Germline CDR1 and CDR2: SQVTM and ANQGSEA. The CDR3 sequence is 11 residues long. This chain's CDR3 is CSVILNTEAFF. The CDR3 bases are TGCAGCGTTATACTAAACACTGAAGCTTTCTTT.

V usage is TRBV6-5 and J usage is TRBJ2-3, with TRBD1 matching 12 bases. Trimming took 8 bases from V and 2 from J; bases not matched to a gene: 5. Germline V gives CDR1 MNHEY, CDR2 SVGAGI. The CDR3 is 15 residues long. CDR3: CASAKGQGATDTQYF. In DNA, the CDR3 is TGTGCCAGCGCTAAGGGACAGGGGGCCACAGATACGCAGTATTTT.

This rearrangement joins TRBV5-3 to TRBJ2-1; weak D call: TRBD1 (6 bases). TRBV5-3 is an ORF, with its function uncertain. The length of the CDR3 is 15 residues. The germline V and J ends were trimmed by 0 bases and 8 bases, with 15 bases remaining between them. The CDR3 region is CARSLVTPQGHEQFF. The CDR3 region has the DNA TGTGCCAGAAGCTTGGTAACGCCACAGGGCCATGAGCAGTTCTTC.

The chain is built from TRBV6-1 and TRBJ1-1; D perhaps matches TRBD1 (5 bases). In germline, CDR1 is MNHNS, CDR2 SASEGT. CDR3 length: 16 residues. Trimming stripped 2 bases from V and 5 bases from J, with 18 bases between. The CDR3 sequence is CASSERVQVLGTEAFF. DNA for the CDR3: TGTGCCAGCAGTGAAAGGGTACAGGTTTTGGGGACTGAAGCTTTCTTT.

The rearrangement links TRBV19 to TRBJ1-2; D remains ambiguous. V lost 3 bases to trimming and J lost 8 bases, with 22 bases between them. Looked up from germline, CDR1 is LNHDA and CDR2 is SQIVND (reference sequence). CDR3 length equals 16 residues. CDR3 coding DNA: TGTGCCAGTAGTATTTCAAGAGGGCGACTGGTGGACGGCTACACCTTC. Protein product: CASSISRGRLVDGYTF.

V gene TRBV30 combines with J gene TRBJ1-1; 8 bases agree with TRBD1. V gave up 3 bases and J gave up 6 bases; unmatched junction bases: 21. Germline-derived CDR1 and CDR2 are GTSNPN and SVGIG (reference sequence). The CDR3 loop spans 18 amino acids. CDR3 nucleotide sequence: TGTGCCTGGAGCTTATCCTGGACAGGGAGTCTGGTCCGGTCTGAAGCTTTCTTT. The encoded protein is CAWSLSWTGSLVRSEAFF.